The TCR beta chain under discussion was sequenced for a study of response to subunit inactivated influenza vaccine. Comments on this clonotype: Its antigen remains unidentified.

The CDR3 runs 12 residues. The V end lost 7 bases, the J end lost 4 bases, and 10 bases lay between the germline ends. Using its own MiXCR run on the RT-PCR reads, TCRdb lists one record per CDR3 protein. The sample contains around 790,000 distinct CDR3 sequences, roughly 20% of which appear only once. Notes on the study in general: Researchers suggested that each seasonal influenza vaccination recruits few new T cells.

The sequenced sample was PBMCs from blood, obtained 5 days after vaccination. The chain carries TRBV12-3 or TRBV12-4 and TRBJ2-5, with D possibly TRBD1 on 5 matching bases. The clonotype comes from a man between 45 and 60 years old who received an inactivated influenza vaccine. This chain's CDR3 is CASNQGLETQYF. The CDR3 DNA reads as TGTGCCAGCAACCAGGGCCTAGAGACCCAGTACTTC.